The present entry profiles one T cell receptor beta chain with its context. Its antigen remains unknown. The record originates from a study of blood T cells in healthy people across ages. Findings and limits, study-wide: Estimates of diversity drawn from one million T cells were considered underestimates. Naive CD4+ cell counts and diversity both ran higher in long-lived than in aged donors. Unsorted PBMC material precluded a definitive naive versus antigen-experienced comparison.

A second PCR of 7 to 11 cycles used a sample-barcoded 5' primer and a J-beta primer mix. Using its own MiXCR run on the 5' RACE reads, TCRdb lists one record per CDR3 protein. The sample has 1.5 million to 2 million distinct CDR3 sequences, 35% to 50% seen once. Aged roughly 6 to 100, donors were systemically healthy Caucasians from Russia. Between the trimmed V and J ends, which lost 0 bases and 5 bases, there was a span of 13 bases. Germline assignment: CDR1 LGHNA and CDR2 YSLEER. This CDR3 region has 15 residues. Input material: blood. The TCR comes from a human donor in good health. The chain couples TRBV4-3 to TRBJ1-1; D is perhaps TRBD1 (6 bases). The CDR3 region is CASSQDFGGRTEAFF. The DNA of the CDR3 is TGCGCCAGCAGCCAAGACTTTGGGGGCAGGACTGAAGCTTTCTTT.